This is a list of T cell receptor beta chains from one sample in a study of blood T cell repertoires in COVID-19. Here immunoSEQ multiplex PCR was the method, and the copy in TCRdb shows in-frame clones only, minus some. The sample records about 170,000 clones, under 85% being singletons. Input material: peripheral blood. The source is a man in his fifties or sixties who had recovered from COVID-19. Each CDR3 is given with its conserved first and last residue. The D gene is left open where the match is weak. Size tells how often a clone was seen (once, few, many) or the class of an expanded clone, and some rows leave it out.

d_call	v_call	j_call	clone_size	cdr3_nt	cdr3_aa
.	TRBV12-3/TRBV12-4	TRBJ1-2	.	TGTGCCAGCAGTTTTGTGGCGGCCTATGGCTACACCTTC	CASSFVAAYGYTF
TRBD1	TRBV10-2	TRBJ1-2	.	TGCGCCAGCAGAGCGGGACAGGGGGCGAGTGGCTACACCTTC	CASRAGQGASGYTF
TRBD1	TRBV5-6	TRBJ1-5	.	TGTGCCAGCAGCGCCAACAGGGGGCTGCAGCCCCAGCATTTT	CASSANRGLQPQHF
TRBD2	TRBV9	TRBJ2-1	.	TGTGCCAGCAGCGCTAATGTGGGACTAGCGGGGGGGCATCAGTTCTTC	CASSANVGLAGGHQFF
.	TRBV30	TRBJ1-3	once	TGTGCCTGGAGCGCAGGTCACTCTGGAAACACCATATATTTT	CAWSAGHSGNTIYF
.	TRBV4-1	TRBJ1-4	.	TGCGCCAGCAGCCAAGGATGGGGGAGGACTAATGAAAAACTGTTTTTT	CASSQGWGRTNEKLFF
TRBD2	TRBV5-6	TRBJ2-3	.	TGTGCCAGCAGCTACGGACTAGCGGGGGGAGGAGGCACAGATACGCAGTATTTT	CASSYGLAGGGGTDTQYF
TRBD2	TRBV9	TRBJ2-2	.	TGTGCCAGCAGCGTACGACTAGCGGGGGGGTCCTCCGGGGAGCTGTTTTTT	CASSVRLAGGSSGELFF
.	TRBV7-3	TRBJ1-2	.	TGTGCCAGCAGCCCAGGCGGTATCGGGGGGGACCTCACCCCATATGGCTACACCTTC	CASSPGGIGGDLTPYGYTF
.	TRBV15	TRBJ2-7	few	TGTGCCACCAGCAGAGAGATCGGGCAGGGCCCCTACGAGCAGTACTTC	CATSREIGQGPYEQYF
.	TRBV2	TRBJ2-5	.	TGTGCCAGCAGTAACCAACCGGGACTCCACGGAAGAGGTGGAGAGACCCAGTACTTC	CASSNQPGLHGRGGETQYF
TRBD1	TRBV14	TRBJ1-1	few	TGTGCCAGCAGCCGTCTTGGACAGGTGTATTACGGAGCTTTCTTT	CASSRLGQVYYGAFF
.	TRBV3-1/TRBV3-2	TRBJ2-5	.	TGTGCCAGCAGCCAAGTGGAGCAGTCCCAGTACTTC	CASSQVEQSQYF
.	TRBV7-8	TRBJ1-2	.	TGTGCCAGCAGCTCCTACTATGGCTACACCTTC	CASSSYYGYTF
TRBD1	TRBV7-2	TRBJ2-2	.	TGTGCCAGCAGCCGTGACAGGGTGGCCGGGGAGCTGTTTTTT	CASSRDRVAGELFF
.	TRBV25-1	TRBJ2-5	.	TGTGCCAGCACCCTAGGACTACCGGAAGAGACCCAGTACTTC	CASTLGLPEETQYF
TRBD1	TRBV30	TRBJ1-4	.	TGTGCCTGGAGTGCTACAGGGGGGGAGAATGAAAAACTGTTTTTT	CAWSATGGENEKLFF
.	TRBV7-9	TRBJ2-7	.	TGTGCCAGCAGCACTAAAGGGGTGACCTACGAGCAGTACTTC	CASSTKGVTYEQYF
.	TRBV6-5	TRBJ1-6	.	TGTGCTGCGGGGGGCTCCTATAATTCACCCCTCCACTTT	CAAGGSYNSPLHF
.	TRBV19	TRBJ1-1	.	TGTGCCAGTACCGTCCAAGCAGGGGTTACCGAAGCTTTCTTT	CASTVQAGVTEAFF